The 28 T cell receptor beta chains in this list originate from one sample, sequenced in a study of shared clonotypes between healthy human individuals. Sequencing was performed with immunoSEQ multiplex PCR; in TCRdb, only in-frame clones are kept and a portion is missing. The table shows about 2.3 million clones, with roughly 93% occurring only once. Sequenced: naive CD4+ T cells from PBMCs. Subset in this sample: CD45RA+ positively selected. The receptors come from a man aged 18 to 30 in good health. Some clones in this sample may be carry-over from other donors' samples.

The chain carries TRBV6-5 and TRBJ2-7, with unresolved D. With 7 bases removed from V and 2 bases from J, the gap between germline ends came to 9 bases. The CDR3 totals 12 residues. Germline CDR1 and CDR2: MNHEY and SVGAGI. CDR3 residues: CASMNSPYEQYF. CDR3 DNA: TGTGCCAGCATGAACAGCCCCTACGAGCAGTACTTC.

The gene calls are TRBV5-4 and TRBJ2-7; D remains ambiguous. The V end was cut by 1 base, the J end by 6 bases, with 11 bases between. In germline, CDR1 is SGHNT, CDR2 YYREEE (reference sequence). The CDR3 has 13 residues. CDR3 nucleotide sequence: TGTGCCAGCAGCTTGTCGGATTACGGCGAGCAGTACTTC. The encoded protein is CASSLSDYGEQYF.

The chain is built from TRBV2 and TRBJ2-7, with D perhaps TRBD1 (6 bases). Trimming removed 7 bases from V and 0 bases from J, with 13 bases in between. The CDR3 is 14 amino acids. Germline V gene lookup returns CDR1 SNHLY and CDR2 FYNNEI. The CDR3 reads CASIGEQGSYEQYF. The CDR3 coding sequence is TGTGCCAGCATAGGGGAACAGGGCTCCTACGAGCAGTACTTC.

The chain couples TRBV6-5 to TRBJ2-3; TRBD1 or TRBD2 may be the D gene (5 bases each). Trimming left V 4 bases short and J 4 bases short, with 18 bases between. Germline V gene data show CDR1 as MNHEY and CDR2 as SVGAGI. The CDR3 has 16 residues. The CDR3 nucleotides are TGTGCCAGCAGTTCAACTCCGGGACGCCGCCCAGATACGCAGTATTTT. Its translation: CASSSTPGRRPDTQYF.

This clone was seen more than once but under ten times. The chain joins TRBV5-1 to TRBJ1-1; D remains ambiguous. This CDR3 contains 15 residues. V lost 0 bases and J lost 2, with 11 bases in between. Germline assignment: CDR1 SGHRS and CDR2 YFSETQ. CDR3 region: CASSLATLTNTEAFF. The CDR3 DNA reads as TGCGCCAGCAGCTTGGCCACATTAACCAACACTGAAGCTTTCTTT.

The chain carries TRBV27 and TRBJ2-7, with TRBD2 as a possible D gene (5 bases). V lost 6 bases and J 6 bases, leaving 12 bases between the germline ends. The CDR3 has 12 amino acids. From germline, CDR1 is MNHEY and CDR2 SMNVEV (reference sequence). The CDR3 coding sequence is TGTGCCAGCAGACCCCCAGGAGGCGAGCAGTACTTC. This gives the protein CASRPPGGEQYF.

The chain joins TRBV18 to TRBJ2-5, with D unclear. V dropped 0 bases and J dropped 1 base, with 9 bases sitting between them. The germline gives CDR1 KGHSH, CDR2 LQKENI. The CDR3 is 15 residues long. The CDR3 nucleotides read TGTGCCAGCTCACCACCACGCGCTACCCAAGAGACCCAGTACTTC. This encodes CASSPPRATQETQYF.

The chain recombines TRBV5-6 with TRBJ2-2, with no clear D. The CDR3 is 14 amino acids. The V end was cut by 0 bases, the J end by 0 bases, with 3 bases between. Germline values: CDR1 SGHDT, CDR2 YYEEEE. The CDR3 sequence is CASSLVPNTGELFF. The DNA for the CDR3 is TGTGCCAGCAGCTTGGTCCCGAACACCGGGGAGCTGTTTTTT. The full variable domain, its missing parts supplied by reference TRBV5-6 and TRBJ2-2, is DAGVTQSPTHLIKTRGQQVTLRCSPKSGHDTVSWYQQALGQGPQFIFQYYEEEERQRGNFPDRFSGHQFPNYSSELNVNALLLGDSALYLCASSLVPNTGELFFGEGSRLTVL.

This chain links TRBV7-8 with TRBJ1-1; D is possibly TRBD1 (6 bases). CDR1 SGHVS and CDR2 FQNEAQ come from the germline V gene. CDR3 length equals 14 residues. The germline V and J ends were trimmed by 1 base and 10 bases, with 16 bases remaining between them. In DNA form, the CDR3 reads TGTGCCAGCAGCTTAGAGGGGGGCCTCGCAGGAGCTTTCTTT. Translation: CASSLEGGLAGAFF.

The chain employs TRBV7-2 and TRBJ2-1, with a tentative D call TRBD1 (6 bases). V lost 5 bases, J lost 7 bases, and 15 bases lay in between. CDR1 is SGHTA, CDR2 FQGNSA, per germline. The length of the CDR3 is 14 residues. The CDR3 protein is CASSNYGDINEQFF. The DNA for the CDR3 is TGTGCCAGCAGCAACTACGGGGACATTAATGAGCAGTTCTTC.

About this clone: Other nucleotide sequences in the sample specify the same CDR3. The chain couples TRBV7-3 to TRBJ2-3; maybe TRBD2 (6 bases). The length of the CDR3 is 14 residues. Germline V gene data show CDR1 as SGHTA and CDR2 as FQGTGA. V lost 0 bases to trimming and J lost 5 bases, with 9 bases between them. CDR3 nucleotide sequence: TGTGCCAGCAGCTTAACTAGCGGAAGAGATACGCAGTATTTT. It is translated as CASSLTSGRDTQYF.

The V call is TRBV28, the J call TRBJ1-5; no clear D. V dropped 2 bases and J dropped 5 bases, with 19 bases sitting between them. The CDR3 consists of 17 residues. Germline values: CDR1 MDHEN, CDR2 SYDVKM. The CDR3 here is CASSLTPPPLSDQPQHF. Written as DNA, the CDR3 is TGTGCCAGCAGTTTAACCCCGCCGCCGCTCAGCGATCAGCCCCAGCATTTT.

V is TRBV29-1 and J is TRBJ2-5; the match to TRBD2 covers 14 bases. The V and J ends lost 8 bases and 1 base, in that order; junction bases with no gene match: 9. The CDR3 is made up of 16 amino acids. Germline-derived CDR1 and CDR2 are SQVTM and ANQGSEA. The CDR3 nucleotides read TGCAGCTCCCTGACTAGCGGGAGGGCCCCCCAAGAGACCCAGTACTTC. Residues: CSSLTSGRAPQETQYF.

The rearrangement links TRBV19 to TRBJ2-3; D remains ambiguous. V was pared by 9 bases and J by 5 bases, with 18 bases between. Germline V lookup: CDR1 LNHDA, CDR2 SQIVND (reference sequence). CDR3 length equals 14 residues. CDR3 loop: CASRLPEVGDTQYF. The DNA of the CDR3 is TGTGCCAGCCGGCTCCCCGAAGTCGGAGATACGCAGTATTTT. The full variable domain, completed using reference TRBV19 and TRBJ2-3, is DGGITQSPKYLFRKEGQNVTLSCEQNLNHDAMYWYRQDPGQGLRLIYYSQIVNDFQKGDIAEGYSVSREKKESFPLTVTSAQKNPTAFYLCASRLPEVGDTQYFGPGTRLTVL.

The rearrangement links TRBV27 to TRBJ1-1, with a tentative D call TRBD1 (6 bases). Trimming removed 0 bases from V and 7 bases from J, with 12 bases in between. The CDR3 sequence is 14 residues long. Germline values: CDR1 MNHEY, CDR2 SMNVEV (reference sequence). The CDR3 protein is CASSLSRPQGEAFF. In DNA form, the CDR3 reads TGTGCCAGCAGTTTATCGAGGCCACAGGGTGAAGCTTTCTTT.

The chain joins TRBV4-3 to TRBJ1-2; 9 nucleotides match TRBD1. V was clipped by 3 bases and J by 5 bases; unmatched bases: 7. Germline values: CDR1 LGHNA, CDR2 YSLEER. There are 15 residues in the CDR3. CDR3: CASSQYLGQGYGYTF. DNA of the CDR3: TGCGCCAGCAGCCAGTACCTAGGACAGGGGTATGGCTACACCTTC.

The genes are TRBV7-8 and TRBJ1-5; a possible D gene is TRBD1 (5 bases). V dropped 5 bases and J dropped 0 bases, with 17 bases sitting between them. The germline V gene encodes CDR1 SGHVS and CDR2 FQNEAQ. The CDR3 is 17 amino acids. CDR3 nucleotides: TGTGCCAGCAGCCCCGAACCTAGACAGTTTAGCAATCAGCCCCAGCATTTT. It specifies CASSPEPRQFSNQPQHF.

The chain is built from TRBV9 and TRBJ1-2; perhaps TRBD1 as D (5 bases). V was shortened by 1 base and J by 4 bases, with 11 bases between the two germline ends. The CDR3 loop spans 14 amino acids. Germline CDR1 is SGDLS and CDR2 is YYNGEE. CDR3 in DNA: TGTGCCAGCAGCGTACAGGTGGGGCCCTATGGCTACACCTTC. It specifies CASSVQVGPYGYTF.

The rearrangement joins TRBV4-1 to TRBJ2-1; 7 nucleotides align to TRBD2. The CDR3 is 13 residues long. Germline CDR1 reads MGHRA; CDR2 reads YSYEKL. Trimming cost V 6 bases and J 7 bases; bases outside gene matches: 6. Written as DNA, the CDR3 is TGCGCCAGCAGATTTATGGGGGGGAATGAGCAGTTCTTC. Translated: CASRFMGGNEQFF.

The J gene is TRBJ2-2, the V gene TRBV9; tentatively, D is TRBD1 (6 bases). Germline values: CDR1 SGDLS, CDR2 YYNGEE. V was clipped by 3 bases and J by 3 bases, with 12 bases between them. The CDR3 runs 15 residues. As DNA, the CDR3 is TGTGCCAGCAGCGAAGTCACAGGGTACACCGGGGAGCTGTTTTTT. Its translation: CASSEVTGYTGELFF. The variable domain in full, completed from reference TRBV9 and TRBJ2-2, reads DSGVTQTPKHLITATGQRVTLRCSPRSGDLSVYWYQQSLDQGLQFLIQYYNGEERAKGNILERFSAQQFPDLHSELNLSSLELGDSALYFCASSEVTGYTGELFFGEGSRLTVL.

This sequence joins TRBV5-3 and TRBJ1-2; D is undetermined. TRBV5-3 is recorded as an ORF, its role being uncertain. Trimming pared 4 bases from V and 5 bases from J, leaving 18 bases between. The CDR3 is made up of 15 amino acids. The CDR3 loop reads CARSPFSGTAYGYTF. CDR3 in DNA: TGTGCCAGAAGCCCCTTCAGCGGTACAGCTTATGGCTACACCTTC.

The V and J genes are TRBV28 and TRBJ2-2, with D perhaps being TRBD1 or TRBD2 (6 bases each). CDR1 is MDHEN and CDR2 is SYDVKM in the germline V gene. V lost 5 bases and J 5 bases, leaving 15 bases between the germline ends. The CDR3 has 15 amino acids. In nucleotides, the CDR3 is TGTGCCAGCAGTCCCGGGGGCGAAGGGACCGGGGAGCTGTTTTTT. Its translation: CASSPGGEGTGELFF.

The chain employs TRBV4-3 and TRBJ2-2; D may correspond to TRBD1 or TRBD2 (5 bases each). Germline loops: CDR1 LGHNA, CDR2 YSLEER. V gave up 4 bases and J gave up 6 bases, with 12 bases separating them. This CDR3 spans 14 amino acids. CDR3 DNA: TGCGCCAGCAGCCTGAGGGTGGGGGCCGGGGAGCTGTTTTTT. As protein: CASSLRVGAGELFF.

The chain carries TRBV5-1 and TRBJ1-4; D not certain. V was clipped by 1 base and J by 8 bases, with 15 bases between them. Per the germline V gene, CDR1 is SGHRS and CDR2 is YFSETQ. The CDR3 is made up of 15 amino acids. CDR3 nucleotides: TGCGCCAGCAGCTTGTTCGGCAGTGAAGGGGAAAAACTGTTTTTT. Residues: CASSLFGSEGEKLFF.

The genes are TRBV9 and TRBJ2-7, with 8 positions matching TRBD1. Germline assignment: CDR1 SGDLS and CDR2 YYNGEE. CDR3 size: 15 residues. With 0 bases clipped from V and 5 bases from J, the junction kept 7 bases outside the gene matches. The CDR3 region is CASSVEVDRAHEQYF. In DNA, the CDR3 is TGTGCCAGCAGCGTAGAGGTGGACAGGGCCCACGAGCAGTACTTC.

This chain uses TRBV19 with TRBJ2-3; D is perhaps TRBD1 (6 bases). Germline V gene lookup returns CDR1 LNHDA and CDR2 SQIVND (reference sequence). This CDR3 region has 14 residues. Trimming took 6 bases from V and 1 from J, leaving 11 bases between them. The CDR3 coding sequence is TGTGCCAGTAGGGACCGGACAGGCACAGATACGCAGTATTTT. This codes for CASRDRTGTDTQYF.

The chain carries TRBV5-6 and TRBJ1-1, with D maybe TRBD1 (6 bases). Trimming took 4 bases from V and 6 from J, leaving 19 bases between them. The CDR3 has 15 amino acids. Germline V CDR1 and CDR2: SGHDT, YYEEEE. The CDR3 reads CASSPLRLGAAEAFF. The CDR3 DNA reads TGTGCCAGCAGCCCACTCCGATTGGGGGCCGCTGAAGCTTTCTTT.

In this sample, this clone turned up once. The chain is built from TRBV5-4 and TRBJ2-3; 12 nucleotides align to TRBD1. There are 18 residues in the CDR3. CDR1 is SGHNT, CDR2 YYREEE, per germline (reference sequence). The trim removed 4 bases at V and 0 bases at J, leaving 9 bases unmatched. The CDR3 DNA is TGTGCCAGCAGCATCGGGGGACAGGGGGCTCCTAGCACAGATACGCAGTATTTT. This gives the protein CASSIGGQGAPSTDTQYF.